The 20 T cell receptor beta chains given below trace back to one sample, sequenced in a study of blood T cells in healthy people across ages. A J-beta primer mix and a sample-barcoded 5' primer were used in a second PCR of roughly 6 to 11 cycles. TCRdb reprocessed the 5' RACE reads via MiXCR and lists one record per CDR3 protein. Here the sample spans 1.5 million to 1.8 million distinct CDR3 sequences, 40% to 45% being singletons. Source material: blood. Every receptor here comes from a woman in her late teens or twenties in good health.

The rearrangement uses TRBV18 and TRBJ1-2; D not resolved. CDR1 and CDR2 (germline): KGHSH, LQKENI. Trimming removed 2 bases at V and 1 base at J, with 8 bases between. The CDR3 runs to 14 residues. DNA of the CDR3: TGTGCCAGCTCACCAGAGGGTCTTAACTATGGCTACACCTTC. Encoded protein: CASSPEGLNYGYTF.

The CDR3 protein is CAGRGQGSYEQYF. In DNA form, the CDR3 reads TGTGCCGGAAGGGGACAGGGGTCCTACGAGCAGTACTTC. V is TRBV6-2 or TRBV6-3 and J is TRBJ2-7; TRBD1 matches at 10 bases. The CDR3 is made up of 13 amino acids. V trimming: 11 bases; J trimming: 1 base; junction bases outside the gene matches: 5. Germline V lookup: CDR1 MNHEY, CDR2 SVGEGT.

This chain joins TRBV4-2 and TRBJ2-3, with D perhaps TRBD1 (5 bases). The V gene lost 0 bases and the J gene lost 0 bases, with 10 bases spanning the gap. Germline V gives CDR1 LGHNA, CDR2 YNFKEQ. This CDR3 is built from 16 residues. CDR3 amino acids: CASSQDRRQSTDTQYF. CDR3 bases: TGTGCCAGCAGCCAAGATCGGCGACAGAGCACAGATACGCAGTATTTT.

The chain combines TRBV11-2 with TRBJ2-3; 7 bases align to TRBD2. The germline gives CDR1 SGHAT, CDR2 FQNNGV. V trimming: 2 bases; J trimming: 1 base; junction bases outside the gene matches: 6. CDR3 length: 16 residues. The DNA for the CDR3 is TGTGCCAGCAGCTTATGGAGCGGGGAAGGCACAGATACGCAGTATTTT. This codes for CASSLWSGEGTDTQYF.

There are a few counts of this clonotype. The CDR3 DNA reads TGCGCCAGCAGCGCTACAGCGGGCACTGAAGCTTTCTTT. It is translated as CASSATAGTEAFF. The genes are TRBV5-1 and TRBJ1-1; D is undetermined. The V gene lost 4 bases and the J gene lost 4 bases, with 11 bases spanning the gap. The CDR3 is 13 amino acids. Looked up from germline, CDR1 is SGHRS and CDR2 is YFSETQ.

This clonotype was seen a few times. CDR3 residues: CASSEYGDRAAYEQYF. The CDR3 nucleotides are TGTGCCAGCAGTGAATATGGGGACAGGGCGGCCTACGAGCAGTACTTC. The chain combines TRBV25-1 with TRBJ2-7; 9 bases are shared with TRBD1. CDR3 length equals 16 residues. With V trimmed by 0 bases and J by 2 bases, 5 bases remained unmatched. The germline gives CDR1 MGHDK, CDR2 SYGVNS.

The chain combines TRBV7-8 with TRBJ2-7; tentatively, D is TRBD2 (5 bases). The CDR3 covers 13 residues. The ends were cut back, 1 base at V and 7 bases at J, with 11 bases in the middle. Germline V gives CDR1 SGHVS, CDR2 FQNEAQ. The CDR3 DNA is TGTGCCAGCAGCTTAGTAGACTCGGGAGAGCAGTACTTC. It is translated as CASSLVDSGEQYF. The full variable domain, completed using reference TRBV7-8 and TRBJ2-7, is GAGVSQSPRYKVAKRGQDVALRCDPISGHVSLFWYQQALGQGPEFLTYFQNEAQLDKSGLPSDRFFAERPEGSVSTLKIQRTQQEDSAVYLCASSLVDSGEQYFGPGTRLTVT.

The sample holds one count of this clonotype. The junction differs from germline at one of its ends, possibly a read error. The rearrangement links TRBV9 to TRBJ2-1; D gene uncertain. The CDR3 totals 15 residues. Germline CDR1 SGDLS, CDR2 YYNGEE. CDR3 coding DNA: TGTGCCAGCAGCGCGAGTGGTAGCTCCTACAAGGAGCAGTTCTTC. Translating gives CASSASGSSYKEQFF.

The genes are TRBV4-2 and TRBJ2-1; 10 nucleotides agree with TRBD2. Germline CDR1 and CDR2: LGHNA and YNFKEQ. With V trimmed by 1 base and J by 7 bases, 10 bases remained unmatched. CDR3 size: 17 residues. The CDR3 loop reads CASSQAISGRTRNEQFF. The CDR3 nucleotides are TGTGCCAGCAGCCAAGCTATTAGCGGGAGGACCCGAAATGAGCAGTTCTTC.

This clonotype was picked up a small number of times. The chain combines TRBV18 with TRBJ2-3, with D hard to call. The CDR3 length is 13 residues. Germline V lookup: CDR1 KGHSH, CDR2 LQKENI. V shed 0 bases and J shed 5 bases, with 6 bases lying between them. CDR3 bases: TGTGCCAGCTCACCACCTGGGCAAGATACGCAGTATTTT. This codes for CASSPPGQDTQYF.

This clonotype was counted ten times or more. This sequence joins TRBV4-1 and TRBJ2-7, with a tentative D call TRBD1 (7 bases). The germline V and J ends were trimmed by 4 bases and 3 bases, with 13 bases remaining between them. CDR1 MGHRA and CDR2 YSYEKL come from the germline V gene. The CDR3 runs 14 residues. Written as DNA, the CDR3 is TGCGCCAGCAGCCCCGCGGGACAGAGCTACGAGCAGTACTTC. It encodes CASSPAGQSYEQYF.

The V gene is TRBV9, the J gene TRBJ2-3; the D is unclear. CDR3 length: 13 residues. V gave up 3 bases and J gave up 6 bases, with 11 bases separating them. Per the germline V gene, CDR1 is SGDLS and CDR2 is YYNGEE. CDR3 loop: CASSAWDSDTQYF. In DNA, the CDR3 is TGTGCCAGCAGCGCCTGGGATTCGGATACGCAGTATTTT.

There are a few counts of this clonotype. Written as DNA, the CDR3 is TGTGCCAGCACCCCTAGCGGGGGGCCTAGCACAGATACGCAGTATTTT. This translates into CASTPSGGPSTDTQYF. This rearrangement joins TRBV7-2 to TRBJ2-3; 11 positions agree with TRBD2. With V trimmed by 7 bases and J by 0 bases, 6 bases remained unmatched. The CDR3 length is 16 residues. The germline V gene has CDR1 SGHTA and CDR2 FQGNSA.

This chain connects TRBV20-1 to TRBJ1-2; D gene unclear. The CDR3 runs 12 residues. Trimming removed 4 bases from V and 1 base from J, with 7 bases in between. Germline assignment: CDR1 DFQATT and CDR2 SNEGSKA (reference sequence). DNA of the CDR3: TGCAGTGCTAAGAACAGTAACTATGGCTACACCTTC. As protein: CSAKNSNYGYTF.

This clonotype was counted a few times. The chain's CDR3 is CASRATGVNEKLFF. CDR3 coding DNA: TGTGCCAGCAGGGCGACAGGGGTTAATGAAAAACTGTTTTTT. The chain uses TRBV6-6 and TRBJ1-4; 8 positions agree with TRBD1. The CDR3 runs 14 residues. Trimming removed 6 bases from V and 4 bases from J; junction bases left unmatched: 4. Germline lookup yields CDR1 MNHNY and CDR2 SVGAGI (reference sequence).

This chain joins TRBV28 and TRBJ1-2; no reliable D call. Trimming pared 6 bases from V and 1 base from J, leaving 9 bases between. Germline loops: CDR1 MDHEN, CDR2 SYDVKM. The CDR3 loop spans 13 amino acids. CDR3 coding DNA: TGTGCCAGCAGGCCGATTCTTAACTATGGCTACACCTTC. This translates into CASRPILNYGYTF.

The gene calls are TRBV7-2 and TRBJ1-4; TRBD1 matches at 7 bases. Germline V gene lookup returns CDR1 SGHTA and CDR2 FQGNSA. Unmatched junction bases numbered 6, after V lost 1 base and J lost 4 bases. The CDR3 has 16 amino acids. CDR3 sequence: CASSLVWAGGNEKLFF. CDR3 nucleotides: TGTGCCAGCAGCTTAGTGTGGGCAGGGGGTAATGAAAAACTGTTTTTT.

The chain has TRBV5-6 and TRBJ1-1; D unclear. V was clipped by 3 bases and J by 0 bases, with 12 bases between them. Germline V gives CDR1 SGHDT, CDR2 YYEEEE. The CDR3 has 15 residues. The CDR3 DNA reads TGTGCCAGCAGCTGGGCCGGGCCATTGAACACTGAAGCTTTCTTT. It yields the protein CASSWAGPLNTEAFF. Drawing the rest from reference TRBV5-6 and TRBJ1-1, the complete variable domain is DAGVTQSPTHLIKTRGQQVTLRCSPKSGHDTVSWYQQALGQGPQFIFQYYEEEERQRGNFPDRFSGHQFPNYSSELNVNALLLGDSALYLCASSWAGPLNTEAFFGQGTRLTVV.

The chain employs TRBV4-3 and TRBJ2-3; no definite D call. V was pared by 3 bases and J by 0 bases, with 16 bases between. Germline lookup yields CDR1 LGHNA and CDR2 YSLEER. The CDR3 sequence is 17 residues long. DNA for the CDR3: TGCGCCAGCAGCCATGGTGGGCCGGGTTCTAGCACAGATACGCAGTATTTT. This encodes CASSHGGPGSSTDTQYF.

This chain connects TRBV20-1 to TRBJ2-3; D is undetermined. V gave up 1 base and J gave up 3 bases, with 8 bases separating them. Germline CDR1 is DFQATT and CDR2 is SNEGSKA (reference sequence). There are 13 residues in the CDR3. CDR3 in DNA: TGCAGTGCTAGAGCCGACCAGACAGATACGCAGTATTTT. Its translation: CSARADQTDTQYF.